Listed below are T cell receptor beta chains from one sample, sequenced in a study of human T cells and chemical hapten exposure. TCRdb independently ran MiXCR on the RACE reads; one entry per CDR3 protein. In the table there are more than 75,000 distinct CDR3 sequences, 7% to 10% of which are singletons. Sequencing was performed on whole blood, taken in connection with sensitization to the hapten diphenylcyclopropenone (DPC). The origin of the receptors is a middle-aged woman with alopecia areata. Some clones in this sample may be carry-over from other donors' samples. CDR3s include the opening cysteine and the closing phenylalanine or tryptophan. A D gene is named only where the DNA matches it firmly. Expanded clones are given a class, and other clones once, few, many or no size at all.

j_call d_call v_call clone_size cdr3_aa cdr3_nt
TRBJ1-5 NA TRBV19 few CASSIRTSSNQPQHF TGTGCCAGTAGTATCCGTACGAGTAGCAATCAGCCCCAGCATTTT
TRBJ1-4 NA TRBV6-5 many CASSYSAARAEKLFF TGTGCCAGCAGTTACTCGGCAGCAAGGGCTGAAAAACTGTTTTTT
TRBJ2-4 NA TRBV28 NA CASSLLAKNIQYF TGTGCCAGCAGTTTGCTAGCCAAAAACATTCAGTACTTC
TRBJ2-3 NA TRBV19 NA CASSTTRGRTDTQYF TGTGCCAGTAGTACGACCCGGGGGCGCACAGATACGCAGTATTTT
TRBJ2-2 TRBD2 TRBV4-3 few CASSQGSAGVSGELFF TGCGCCAGCAGCCAAGGTTCAGCGGGAGTTTCAGGGGAGCTGTTTTTT
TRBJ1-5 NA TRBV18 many CASSPEPAVNQPQHF TGTGCCAGCTCACCTGAGCCGGCTGTCAATCAGCCCCAGCATTTT
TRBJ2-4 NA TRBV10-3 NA CAISQQGPLSF TGTGCCATCAGTCAACAGGGCCCACTATCTTTC
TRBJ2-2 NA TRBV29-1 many CSVVWNTGELFF TGCAGCGTTGTATGGAACACCGGGGAGCTGTTTTTT
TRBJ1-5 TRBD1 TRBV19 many CASTQTGLSQPQHF TGTGCCAGTACCCAGACAGGGCTTAGCCAGCCCCAGCATTTT
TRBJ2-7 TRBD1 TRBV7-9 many CASSTDRPSYEQYF TGTGCCAGCAGTACGGACAGGCCTTCCTACGAGCAGTACTTC